The 22 T cell receptor beta chains below come from one sample, sequenced in a study of shared clonotypes between healthy human individuals. The table came from immunoSEQ multiplex PCR; TCRdb's copy has only in-frame clones and leaves some out. The sample yields 750,000 to 1,000,000 clones, roughly 92% seen once. Naive CD8 cells lacked CD45RO, underwent positive selection for CCR7 and left out terminally differentiated effector memory CD45RA+ cells. Material for sequencing was naive CD8+ T cells sorted from blood. These receptors came from a man aged 25-40 years in good health.

The rearrangement uses TRBV4-3 and TRBJ2-7; tentatively, D is TRBD2 (5 bases). Germline values: CDR1 LGHNA, CDR2 YSLEER. The CDR3 is made up of 19 amino acids. V lost 0 bases and J 0 bases, leaving 21 bases between the germline ends. The CDR3 sequence: CASSQEGPTGERDSYEQYF. CDR3 in DNA: TGCGCCAGCAGCCAAGAGGGCCCCACCGGGGAAAGGGACTCCTACGAGCAGTACTTC.

The CDR3 coding sequence is TGCAGCGCAGACAAACAGGGCTGGGCTTTCTTT. It encodes CSADKQGWAFF. The chain combines TRBV29-1 with TRBJ1-1; TRBD1 is a possible D gene (6 bases). V shed 7 bases and J shed 11 bases, with 17 bases lying between them. This CDR3 contains 11 residues. Germline CDR1 reads SQVTM; CDR2 reads ANQGSEA.

The chain employs TRBV7-9 and TRBJ2-1, with TRBD2 identical over 10 bases. V trimming: 4 bases; J trimming: 5 bases; junction bases outside the gene matches: 5. There are 15 residues in the CDR3. Germline CDR1 SEHNR, CDR2 FQNEAQ (reference sequence). The CDR3 nucleotides are TGTGCCAGCAGCTCCGGGACTAGCGCCAACAATGAGCAGTTCTTC. As protein: CASSSGTSANNEQFF.

The sample holds many counts of this clone. CDR3 residues: CASDGAVGSNQPQHF. DNA for the CDR3: TGTGCCAGCGACGGGGCGGTTGGCAGCAATCAGCCCCAGCATTTT. The J gene is TRBJ1-5, the V gene TRBV28, with D perhaps matching TRBD1 (5 bases). Trimming left V 8 bases short and J 1 base short, with 15 bases between. Germline assignment: CDR1 MDHEN and CDR2 SYDVKM. CDR3 length: 15 residues.

The V gene is TRBV7-8, the J gene TRBJ1-5; D is unresolved. CDR3 length: 13 residues. From germline, CDR1 is SGHVS and CDR2 FQNEAQ. V was clipped by 5 bases and J by 6 bases, with 11 bases between them. CDR3 bases: TGTGCCAGCAGCCCGACTCGGGCTCAGCCCCAGCATTTT. Protein product: CASSPTRAQPQHF.

The rearrangement links TRBV6-6 to TRBJ2-1; the match to TRBD1 covers 8 bases. The J segment lost 8 bases and the V segment lost 3 bases, leaving 12 bases of the junction unmatched. The germline V gene encodes CDR1 MNHNY and CDR2 SVGAGI (reference sequence). The CDR3 is made up of 16 amino acids. CDR3 DNA: TGTGCCAGCAGTTATTTAGGTCAGGGGGCCGTAGATGAGCAGTTCTTC. Its protein product is CASSYLGQGAVDEQFF.

The V gene is TRBV6-5, the J gene TRBJ2-5; no clear D gene. Trimming cost V 0 bases and J 5 bases, with 7 bases left between them. CDR3 length equals 13 residues. The V gene's germline CDR1 is MNHEY and CDR2 SVGAGI. The CDR3 protein is CASSYSSPETQYF. CDR3 DNA: TGTGCCAGCAGTTACTCGTCCCCGGAGACCCAGTACTTC.

This chain links TRBV7-6 with TRBJ1-1; 7 nucleotides match TRBD1. The CDR3 loop spans 15 amino acids. Losses at the gene ends were 1 base for V and 3 bases for J; bases not matched to a gene: 5. CDR1 SGHVS and CDR2 FNYEAQ come from the germline V gene. DNA for the CDR3: TGTGCCAGCAGCTTAGTAGACAGGGATCACACTGAAGCTTTCTTT. Residues: CASSLVDRDHTEAFF.

This clone showed up just once. The V gene is TRBV14, the J gene TRBJ1-1, with no clear D. This CDR3 comprises 16 residues. CDR1 is SGHDN, CDR2 FVKESK, per germline. Trimming shortened V by 0 bases and J by 0 bases, and 11 bases separated the two germline ends. Here the CDR3 DNA reads TGTGCCAGCAGCCAAGATCTGTGGTCCGTGAACACTGAAGCTTTCTTT. It codes for CASSQDLWSVNTEAFF. Full variable domain (rest looked up from reference TRBV14 and TRBJ1-1): EAGVTQFPSHSVIEKGQTVTLRCDPISGHDNLYWYRRVMGKEIKFLLHFVKESKQDESGMPNNRFLAERTGGTYSTLKVQPAELEDSGVYFCASSQDLWSVNTEAFFGQGTRLTVV.

The chain combines TRBV7-9 with TRBJ2-6, with a possible D match to TRBD2 (6 bases). The V end was cut by 2 bases, the J end by 2 bases, with 10 bases between. The CDR3 length is 16 residues. Germline CDR1 and CDR2: SEHNR and FQNEAQ (reference sequence). CDR3 in amino acids: CASSLHGRAGANVLTF. The CDR3 coding sequence is TGTGCCAGCAGCTTACACGGGAGAGCTGGGGCCAACGTCCTGACTTTC.

The chain combines TRBV7-8 with TRBJ2-2; D tentatively fits TRBD1 or TRBD2 (5 bases each). The germline CDR1 and CDR2 sequences are SGHVS and FQNEAQ. V was cut by 2 bases and J by 3 bases, with 10 bases left in between. The CDR3 totals 15 residues. CDR3 bases: TGTGCCAGCAGCTTATCGAGGGGATACACCGGGGAGCTGTTTTTT. Amino acids: CASSLSRGYTGELFF.

The V and J genes are TRBV6-1 and TRBJ1-1, with a weak D call TRBD1 (6 bases). This CDR3 is built from 14 residues. Between the trimmed V and J ends, which lost 7 bases and 0 bases, there was a span of 12 bases. Germline loops: CDR1 MNHNS, CDR2 SASEGT. The CDR3, as DNA: TGTGCCAGCACCCGGACAGATATGAACACTGAAGCTTTCTTT. The encoded protein is CASTRTDMNTEAFF.

The V and J genes are TRBV29-1 and TRBJ2-7; weak D call: TRBD2 (5 bases). Looked up from germline, CDR1 is SQVTM and CDR2 is ANQGSEA. Trimming left V 4 bases short and J 3 bases short, with 28 bases between. The CDR3 consists of 18 residues. In nucleotides, the CDR3 is TGCAGCGTTGTAACAGACTTTGACACGGAGGTTCCCTACTACGAGCAGTACTTC. Protein sequence: CSVVTDFDTEVPYYEQYF.

V usage is TRBV5-4 and J usage is TRBJ2-5, with D tentatively TRBD2 (7 bases). CDR1 and CDR2 (germline): SGHNT, YYREEE (reference sequence). The CDR3 length is 15 residues. V gave up 3 bases and J gave up 5 bases, with 17 bases separating them. As DNA, the CDR3 is TGTGCCAGCAGCTGGAAAGGAGGGGGGGTGGAGACCCAGTACTTC. Its protein is CASSWKGGGVETQYF.

This sequence joins TRBV15 and TRBJ2-7, with 10 bases aligning to TRBD2. CDR3 length: 15 amino acids. CDR1 and CDR2 (germline): LNHNV, YYDKDF (reference sequence). V was clipped by 8 bases and J by 5 bases; unmatched bases: 12. The CDR3 region has the DNA TGTGCCACCGGTGCGGCTAGCGGGAGAAAGGACGAGCAGTACTTC. Its translation: CATGAASGRKDEQYF.

This clone was picked up one time. The chain employs TRBV19 and TRBJ2-1, with D tentatively TRBD2 (5 bases). V shed 0 bases and J shed 0 bases, with 12 bases lying between them. CDR1 is LNHDA, CDR2 SQIVND, per germline (reference sequence). This CDR3 has 17 amino acids. Here the CDR3 DNA reads TGTGCCAGTAGTATAGATCTAAAGGGAGTCTCCTACAATGAGCAGTTCTTC. Its protein product is CASSIDLKGVSYNEQFF.

In DNA, the CDR3 is TGCAGCGTTGAAATGGGCCTAGCGGGACAAGGCGGGGGGTATGGGCAGTTCTTC. Its protein is CSVEMGLAGQGGGYGQFF. The chain combines TRBV29-1 with TRBJ2-1; 9 nucleotides align to TRBD2. From germline, CDR1 is SQVTM and CDR2 ANQGSEA. The CDR3 extends over 18 amino acids. J gave up 12 bases and V 2 bases, and 23 bases lay outside the gene matches.

V and J are TRBV11-2 and TRBJ2-7; no definite D call. Trimming stripped 5 bases from V and 3 bases from J, with 17 bases between. This CDR3 is 15 amino acids long. In germline, CDR1 is SGHAT, CDR2 FQNNGV. This CDR3 reads CASSPIPGVGYEQYF. Here the CDR3 DNA reads TGTGCCAGCAGCCCAATCCCGGGTGTGGGCTACGAGCAGTACTTC.

This chain connects TRBV5-4 to TRBJ2-7; the match to TRBD2 covers 11 bases. With V trimmed by 6 bases and J by 4 bases, 6 bases remained unmatched. CDR3 size: 14 residues. Germline loops: CDR1 SGHNT, CDR2 YYREEE (reference sequence). The CDR3 DNA reads as TGTGCCAGCACCCTCGGGACTAGCGGTTACGAGCAGTACTTC. It translates to CASTLGTSGYEQYF.

The J gene is TRBJ2-3, the V gene TRBV10-1; 14 bases are shared with TRBD2. Germline V lookup: CDR1 WNHNN, CDR2 SYGVQD (reference sequence). The CDR3 consists of 17 residues. With V trimmed by 3 bases and J by 4 bases, 6 bases remained unmatched. The CDR3 reads CASSDSPGLAGADTQYF. In DNA form, the CDR3 reads TGCGCCAGCAGTGATTCCCCGGGACTAGCGGGGGCAGATACGCAGTATTTT.

The rearrangement joins TRBV29-1 to TRBJ1-1; D uncertain. Trimming removed 1 base at V and 5 bases at J, with 11 bases between. Germline V gene lookup returns CDR1 SQVTM and CDR2 ANQGSEA. This CDR3 region has 13 residues. The CDR3 loop is CSVEAPAGTEAFF. CDR3 nucleotides: TGCAGCGTTGAAGCCCCTGCCGGGACTGAAGCTTTCTTT.

J is TRBJ2-5 and V is TRBV5-4; 7 bases are a match to TRBD2. The CDR3 length is 16 residues. Germline lookup yields CDR1 SGHNT and CDR2 YYREEE (reference sequence). After removal of 1 base from V and 2 bases from J, the junction contained 8 bases not matched to a gene. The CDR3 reads CASSLFERDLQETQYF. The CDR3 DNA sequence: TGTGCCAGCAGCTTGTTCGAGCGGGACCTTCAAGAGACCCAGTACTTC.